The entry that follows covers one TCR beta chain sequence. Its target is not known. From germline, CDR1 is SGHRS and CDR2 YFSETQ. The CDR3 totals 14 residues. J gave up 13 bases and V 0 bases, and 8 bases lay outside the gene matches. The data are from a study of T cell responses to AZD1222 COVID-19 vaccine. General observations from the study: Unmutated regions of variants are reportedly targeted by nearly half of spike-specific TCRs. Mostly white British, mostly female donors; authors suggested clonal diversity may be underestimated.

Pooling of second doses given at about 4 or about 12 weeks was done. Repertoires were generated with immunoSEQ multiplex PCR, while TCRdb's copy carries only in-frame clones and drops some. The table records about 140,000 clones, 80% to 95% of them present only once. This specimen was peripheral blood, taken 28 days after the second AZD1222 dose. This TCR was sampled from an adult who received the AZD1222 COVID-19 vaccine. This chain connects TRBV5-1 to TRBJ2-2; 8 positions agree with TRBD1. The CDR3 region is CASSLDDRTGRLFF. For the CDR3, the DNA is TGCGCCAGCAGCTTGGACGATAGGACAGGGAGGCTGTTTTTT.